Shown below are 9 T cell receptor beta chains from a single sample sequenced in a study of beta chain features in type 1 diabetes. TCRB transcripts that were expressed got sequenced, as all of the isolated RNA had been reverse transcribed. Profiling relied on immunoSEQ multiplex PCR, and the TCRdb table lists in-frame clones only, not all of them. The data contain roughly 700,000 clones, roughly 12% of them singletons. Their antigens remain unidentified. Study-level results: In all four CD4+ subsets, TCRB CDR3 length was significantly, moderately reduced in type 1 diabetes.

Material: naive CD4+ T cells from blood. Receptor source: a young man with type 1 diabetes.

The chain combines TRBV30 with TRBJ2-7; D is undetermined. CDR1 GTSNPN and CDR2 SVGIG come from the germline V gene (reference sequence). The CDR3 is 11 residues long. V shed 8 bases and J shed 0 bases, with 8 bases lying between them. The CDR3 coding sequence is TGTGCCGCATCCAACTCCTACGAGCAGTACTTC. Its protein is CAASNSYEQYF.

CDR3 sequence reads: CATRTGEVAGELFF. The DNA of the CDR3 is TGTGCCACCAGGACAGGGGAAGTCGCCGGGGAGCTGTTTTTT. The chain combines TRBV10-3 with TRBJ2-2; TRBD1 matches 9 bases. Germline CDR1 ENHRY, CDR2 SYGVKD. J lost 6 bases, V lost 10 bases, and 9 bases had no gene match. The length of the CDR3 is 14 residues.

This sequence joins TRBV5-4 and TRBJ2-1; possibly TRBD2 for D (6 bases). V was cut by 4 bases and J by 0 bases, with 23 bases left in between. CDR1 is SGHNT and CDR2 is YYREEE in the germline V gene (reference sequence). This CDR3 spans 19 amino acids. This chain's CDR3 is CASSPGARGFRSSYNEQFF. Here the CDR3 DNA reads TGTGCCAGCAGCCCGGGCGCCCGGGGGTTTCGGAGCTCCTACAATGAGCAGTTCTTC. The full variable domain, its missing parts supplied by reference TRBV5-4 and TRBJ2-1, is ETGVTQSPTHLIKTRGQQVTLRCSSQSGHNTVSWYQQALGQGPQFIFQYYREEENGRGNFPPRFSGLQFPNYSSELNVNALELDDSALYLCASSPGARGFRSSYNEQFFGPGTRLTVL.

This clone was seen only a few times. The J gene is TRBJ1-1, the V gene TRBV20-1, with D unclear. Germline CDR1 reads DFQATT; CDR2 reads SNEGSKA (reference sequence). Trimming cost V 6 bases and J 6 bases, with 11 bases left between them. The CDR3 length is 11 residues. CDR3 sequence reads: CSAAGYPEAFF. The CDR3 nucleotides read TGCAGTGCGGCGGGGTACCCTGAAGCTTTCTTT.

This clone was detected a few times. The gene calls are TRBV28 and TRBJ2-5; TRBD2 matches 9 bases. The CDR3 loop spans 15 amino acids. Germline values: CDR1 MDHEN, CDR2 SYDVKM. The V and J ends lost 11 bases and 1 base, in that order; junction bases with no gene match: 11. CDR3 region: CAHKGLAGTQETQYF. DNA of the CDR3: TGTGCCCATAAGGGGCTAGCGGGGACCCAAGAGACCCAGTACTTC.

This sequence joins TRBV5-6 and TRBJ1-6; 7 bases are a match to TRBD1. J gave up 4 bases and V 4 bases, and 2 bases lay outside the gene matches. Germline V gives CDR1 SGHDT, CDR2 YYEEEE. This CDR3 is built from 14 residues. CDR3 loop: CASSKTGYNSPLHF. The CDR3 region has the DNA TGTGCCAGCAGCAAGACAGGGTATAATTCACCCCTCCACTTT.

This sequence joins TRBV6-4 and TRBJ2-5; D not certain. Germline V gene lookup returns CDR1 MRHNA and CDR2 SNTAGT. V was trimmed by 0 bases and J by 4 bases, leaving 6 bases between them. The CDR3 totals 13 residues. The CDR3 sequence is CASSDSGGETQYF. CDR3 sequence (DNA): TGTGCCAGCAGTGACTCGGGCGGAGAGACCCAGTACTTC.

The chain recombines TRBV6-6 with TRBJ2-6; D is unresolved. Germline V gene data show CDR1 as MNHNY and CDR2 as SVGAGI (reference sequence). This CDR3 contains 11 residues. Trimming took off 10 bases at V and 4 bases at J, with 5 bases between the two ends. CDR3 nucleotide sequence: TGTGCCACCCAGGGGGCCAACGTCCTGACTTTC. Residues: CATQGANVLTF.

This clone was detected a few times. This CDR3 is CAISGNSGGETQYF. As DNA, the CDR3 is TGTGCCATCAGTGGAAACAGTGGGGGAGAGACCCAGTACTTC. The chain employs TRBV10-3 and TRBJ2-5, with D perhaps assigned TRBD1 or TRBD2 (5 bases each). Deletions cut 4 bases from V and 4 bases from J, with 13 bases between. This CDR3 is built from 14 residues. Germline V gives CDR1 ENHRY, CDR2 SYGVKD.